This is a list of T cell receptor beta chains from one sample in a study of shared clonotypes between healthy human individuals. The assay was immunoSEQ multiplex PCR, and TCRdb's table has in-frame clones only and misses some. Of roughly 2,500,000 clones in the sample, roughly 93% were seen once. The specimen was naive CD4+ T cells from PBMCs. The receptor set was obtained from a man aged 18 to 30 in good health. Some clones in this sample may be carry-over from other donors' samples. Each CDR3 is given with its conserved first and last residue. The D gene is left open where the match is weak. Some rows mark clone size as missing; the rest say once, few, many or name a class of expanded clone.

d_gene: .; v_gene: TRBV7-6; j_gene: TRBJ2-5; abundance: .; CDR3aa: CASSAIGESEETQYF; CDR3nt: TGTGCCAGCAGTGCTATCGGGGAATCAGAAGAGACCCAGTACTTC
d_gene: TRBD1; v_gene: TRBV4-2; j_gene: TRBJ2-7; abundance: .; CDR3aa: CASSQGIVGQGDDEQYF; CDR3nt: TGTGCCAGCAGCCAAGGTATCGTGGGGCAGGGGGATGACGAGCAGTACTTC
d_gene: .; v_gene: TRBV19; j_gene: TRBJ1-1; abundance: .; CDR3aa: CASINYGGRGAEAFF; CDR3nt: TGTGCCAGTATCAATTATGGGGGGCGCGGCGCTGAAGCTTTCTTT
d_gene: .; v_gene: TRBV18; j_gene: TRBJ2-1; abundance: .; CDR3aa: CASSPLYYNEQFF; CDR3nt: TGTGCCAGCTCACCCCTCTACTACAATGAGCAGTTCTTC
d_gene: .; v_gene: TRBV7-2; j_gene: TRBJ1-2; abundance: .; CDR3aa: CASSLVDTYGYTF; CDR3nt: TGTGCCAGCAGCTTAGTAGACACCTATGGCTACACCTTC
d_gene: TRBD2; v_gene: TRBV28; j_gene: TRBJ2-5; abundance: .; CDR3aa: CASSAGGAGMTETQYF; CDR3nt: TGTGCCAGCAGTGCGGGAGGGGCAGGGATGACAGAGACCCAGTACTTC
d_gene: .; v_gene: TRBV30; j_gene: TRBJ2-7; abundance: .; CDR3aa: CAWSKSRMISSYEQYF; CDR3nt: TGTGCCTGGAGTAAATCCAGGATGATTTCTTCCTACGAGCAGTACTTC
d_gene: TRBD1; v_gene: TRBV11-3; j_gene: TRBJ2-7; abundance: .; CDR3aa: CASSWGQGNEQYF; CDR3nt: TGTGCCAGCAGCTGGGGACAGGGAAACGAGCAGTACTTC
d_gene: .; v_gene: TRBV28; j_gene: TRBJ2-2; abundance: .; CDR3aa: CATGRGFNTGELFF; CDR3nt: TGTGCCACCGGTAGGGGGTTCAACACCGGGGAGCTGTTTTTT
d_gene: .; v_gene: TRBV14; j_gene: TRBJ2-7; abundance: .; CDR3aa: CASSQSPYEQYF; CDR3nt: TGTGCCAGCAGCCAAAGTCCCTACGAGCAGTACTTC
d_gene: .; v_gene: TRBV11-2; j_gene: TRBJ1-1; abundance: .; CDR3aa: CATDLSLYSNTEAFF; CDR3nt: TGTGCCACGGACCTTTCACTATATTCGAACACTGAAGCTTTCTTT
d_gene: TRBD1; v_gene: TRBV6-1; j_gene: TRBJ1-2; abundance: .; CDR3aa: CASKTDRGNYGYTF; CDR3nt: TGTGCCAGCAAGACGGACAGGGGGAACTATGGCTACACCTTC
d_gene: TRBD2; v_gene: TRBV5-5; j_gene: TRBJ2-1; abundance: .; CDR3aa: CASSSLADSYNEQFF; CDR3nt: TGTGCCAGCAGCTCTCTAGCGGACTCCTACAATGAGCAGTTCTTC
d_gene: TRBD2; v_gene: TRBV30; j_gene: TRBJ2-7; abundance: .; CDR3aa: CAWSWTSGRYEQYF; CDR3nt: TGTGCCTGGAGTTGGACTAGCGGGAGATACGAGCAGTACTTC
d_gene: .; v_gene: TRBV28; j_gene: TRBJ1-5; abundance: .; CDR3aa: CASSFWGRENQPQHF; CDR3nt: TGTGCCAGCAGTTTTTGGGGACGGGAGAATCAGCCCCAGCATTTT
d_gene: .; v_gene: TRBV5-1; j_gene: TRBJ2-5; abundance: .; CDR3aa: CASSEGTPLGETQYF; CDR3nt: TGCGCCAGCAGCGAAGGGACACCCCTAGGAGAGACCCAGTACTTC
d_gene: TRBD1; v_gene: TRBV19; j_gene: TRBJ1-5; abundance: once; CDR3aa: CASRTGLQQPQHF; CDR3nt: TGTGCCAGTAGGACAGGGCTTCAGCAGCCCCAGCATTTT
d_gene: .; v_gene: TRBV5-1; j_gene: TRBJ1-1; abundance: .; CDR3aa: CASSLRGGLNTEAFF; CDR3nt: TGCGCCAGCAGCCTCCGGGGAGGCCTGAACACTGAAGCTTTCTTT